This T cell receptor (beta chain) was profiled in a study of human T cells and chemical hapten exposure. For the study at large: Epicutaneous patch tests delivered 0.01% DPC to the upper back, with evaluation at 6 days.

The library put unique molecular identifiers onto individual cDNA molecules. TCRdb called the RACE reads again in MiXCR, with one record for every CDR3 protein. The data contain tens of thousands of distinct CDR3 sequences, roughly 9.4% of them singletons. In this sample, this clonotype turned up a few times. Its specificity is not known. This sample's time point: patch test 2, 6 weeks after DPC sensitization. This sample's treatment: therapeutic diphenylcyclopropenone sensitization with weekly scalp DPC. The germline V gene has CDR1 LGHNA and CDR2 YSLEER. V lost 0 bases and J lost 6; bases outside the gene matches: 2. The CDR3 has 15 residues. Findings and caveats of the study: Because all patients had alopecia, their immune responses might differ from healthy ones.

The chain couples TRBV4-3 to TRBJ1-5; 10 bases map to TRBD1. The TCR comes from a man under 40 with alopecia areata. Some clones in this sample may be carry-over from other donors' samples. The sequencing here drew on whole blood, taken in connection with sensitization to the hapten diphenylcyclopropenone (DPC). In DNA form, the CDR3 reads TGCGCCAGCAGCCAAGATCGGACAGGGGGTCAGCCCCAGCATTTT. Translation gives CASSQDRTGGQPQHF.